This T cell receptor beta chain was profiled in a study of OX40 agonist ivuxolimab in advanced cancers. Concerning the study at large: Ivuxolimab was an agonistic, fully human IgG2 monoclonal antibody directed against OX40 (CD134), a costimulatory receptor. Intravenous ivuxolimab was administered to patients every 2 weeks at six dose levels: 0.01, 0.1, 0.3, 1.5, 3 and 10 mg/kg. Of the approximately 50 patients in dose escalation, about 20 had hepatocellular carcinoma, some 15 had melanoma, 9 had renal cell carcinoma and 9 had head and neck cancer. A male proportion of 70% to 90% and a mean age of about 60 years, ranging from about 20 to 79, were recorded for the dose-escalation cohort. Patients were allowed to have had prior anti-PD-1, anti-PD-L1 or anti-CTLA-4 therapy, and 30% to 50% of the dose-escalation patients had previously received checkpoint inhibitors. Three dose-escalation patients achieved partial responses, one with hepatocellular carcinoma and two with cutaneous melanoma. Peripheral TCRbeta sequencing was intended to test whether TCR sequence diversity was altered and clonal T-cell expansion was caused by ivuxolimab. The paper covers the monotherapy dose-escalation part of the phase I ivuxolimab trial, which included N ≈ 52 patients. Broader findings and caveats from the paper: Which antigens the clonally expanded peripheral T cells were specific for was not determined. At doses of 0.1 to 3.0 mg/kg, clonal expansion of both CD4+ and CD8+ T cells in blood was seen between baseline and week 6. In the 0.1-3.0 mg/kg groups, partial responders had among the lowest normalized peripheral clonal expansion, particularly in CD8+ T cells. Low levels of normalized T-cell clonal expansion were also seen in some patients who did not respond. After ivuxolimab, expanded clones were on average more numerous among CD8+ T cells than among CD4+ T cells.

Patients with a history of autoimmune disease or receiving systemic immunosuppression were excluded from the trial. Peripheral blood for TCR sequencing was drawn from every dose cohort at baseline, at cycle 4 day 1 and at cycle 7 day 1. The samples were taken from a phase I, first-in-human, multicenter, open-label dose-escalation trial of ivuxolimab. Adults with locally advanced or metastatic melanoma, renal cell, hepatocellular, or head and neck squamous cell carcinoma were enrolled in the trial. Before TCR sequencing, CD4+ T cells and CD8+ T cells were sorted from peripheral blood as separate populations. In the case of this clone: The clone's antigen remains unknown. No per-base quality is available; no much larger clone lies one base away.

Ends trimmed: V by 1 base, J by 2 bases; bases unmatched to a gene: 4. From the germline V gene (reference sequence), CDR1 is SGHNT and CDR2 is YYREEE. The CDR3 has 16 amino acids, counting the end cysteine and phenylalanine. Here the CDR3 DNA is all that survives: 48 bases in frame from base 1. Genomic DNA was isolated from the sorted cells so that the TCRbeta CDR3 region could be sequenced. The immunoSEQ Assay was used to sequence the TCRbeta CDR3 regions. In its TCRdb copy, this immuneACCESS table keeps in-frame sequences only and misses some clones. Where compared with another copy, unresolved V genes explain less than half of these, and the others have no known cause. In all, the sample holds tens of thousands of clones, and about 85% of those were seen once. Jointly, the top ten make up 0.95% to 1.5% of the sample.

The TCR sequence derives from an adult with an advanced solid tumor such as melanoma, head and neck, liver or kidney cancer. Sequences were derived from CD4+ or CD8+ T cells sorted from blood, sampled in a trial of the OX40 agonist ivuxolimab. The rearrangement joined TRBV5-4 to TRBJ1-4; TRBD1 agrees with 8 junctional bases. The CDR3 is CASSLRQGSTNEKLFF. The DNA is as follows: TGTGCCAGCAGCTTGCGACAGGGGTCCACTAATGAAAAACTGTTTTTT.